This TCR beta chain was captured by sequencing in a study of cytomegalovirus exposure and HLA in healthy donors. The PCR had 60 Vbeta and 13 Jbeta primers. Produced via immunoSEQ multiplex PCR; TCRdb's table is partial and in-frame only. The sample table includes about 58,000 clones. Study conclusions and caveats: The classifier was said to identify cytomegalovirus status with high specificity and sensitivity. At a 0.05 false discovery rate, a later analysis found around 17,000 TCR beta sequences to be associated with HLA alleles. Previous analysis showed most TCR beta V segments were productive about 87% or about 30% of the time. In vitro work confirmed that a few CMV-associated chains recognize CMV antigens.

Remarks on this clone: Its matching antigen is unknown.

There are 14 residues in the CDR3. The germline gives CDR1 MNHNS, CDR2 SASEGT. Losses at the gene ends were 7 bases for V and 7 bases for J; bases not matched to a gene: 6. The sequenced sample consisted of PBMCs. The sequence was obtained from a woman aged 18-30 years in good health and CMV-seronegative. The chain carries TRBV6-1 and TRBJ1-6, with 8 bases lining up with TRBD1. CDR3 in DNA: TGTGCCAGCATTCTTTGGACAGGGAATTCACCCCTCCACTTT. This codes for CASILWTGNSPLHF.